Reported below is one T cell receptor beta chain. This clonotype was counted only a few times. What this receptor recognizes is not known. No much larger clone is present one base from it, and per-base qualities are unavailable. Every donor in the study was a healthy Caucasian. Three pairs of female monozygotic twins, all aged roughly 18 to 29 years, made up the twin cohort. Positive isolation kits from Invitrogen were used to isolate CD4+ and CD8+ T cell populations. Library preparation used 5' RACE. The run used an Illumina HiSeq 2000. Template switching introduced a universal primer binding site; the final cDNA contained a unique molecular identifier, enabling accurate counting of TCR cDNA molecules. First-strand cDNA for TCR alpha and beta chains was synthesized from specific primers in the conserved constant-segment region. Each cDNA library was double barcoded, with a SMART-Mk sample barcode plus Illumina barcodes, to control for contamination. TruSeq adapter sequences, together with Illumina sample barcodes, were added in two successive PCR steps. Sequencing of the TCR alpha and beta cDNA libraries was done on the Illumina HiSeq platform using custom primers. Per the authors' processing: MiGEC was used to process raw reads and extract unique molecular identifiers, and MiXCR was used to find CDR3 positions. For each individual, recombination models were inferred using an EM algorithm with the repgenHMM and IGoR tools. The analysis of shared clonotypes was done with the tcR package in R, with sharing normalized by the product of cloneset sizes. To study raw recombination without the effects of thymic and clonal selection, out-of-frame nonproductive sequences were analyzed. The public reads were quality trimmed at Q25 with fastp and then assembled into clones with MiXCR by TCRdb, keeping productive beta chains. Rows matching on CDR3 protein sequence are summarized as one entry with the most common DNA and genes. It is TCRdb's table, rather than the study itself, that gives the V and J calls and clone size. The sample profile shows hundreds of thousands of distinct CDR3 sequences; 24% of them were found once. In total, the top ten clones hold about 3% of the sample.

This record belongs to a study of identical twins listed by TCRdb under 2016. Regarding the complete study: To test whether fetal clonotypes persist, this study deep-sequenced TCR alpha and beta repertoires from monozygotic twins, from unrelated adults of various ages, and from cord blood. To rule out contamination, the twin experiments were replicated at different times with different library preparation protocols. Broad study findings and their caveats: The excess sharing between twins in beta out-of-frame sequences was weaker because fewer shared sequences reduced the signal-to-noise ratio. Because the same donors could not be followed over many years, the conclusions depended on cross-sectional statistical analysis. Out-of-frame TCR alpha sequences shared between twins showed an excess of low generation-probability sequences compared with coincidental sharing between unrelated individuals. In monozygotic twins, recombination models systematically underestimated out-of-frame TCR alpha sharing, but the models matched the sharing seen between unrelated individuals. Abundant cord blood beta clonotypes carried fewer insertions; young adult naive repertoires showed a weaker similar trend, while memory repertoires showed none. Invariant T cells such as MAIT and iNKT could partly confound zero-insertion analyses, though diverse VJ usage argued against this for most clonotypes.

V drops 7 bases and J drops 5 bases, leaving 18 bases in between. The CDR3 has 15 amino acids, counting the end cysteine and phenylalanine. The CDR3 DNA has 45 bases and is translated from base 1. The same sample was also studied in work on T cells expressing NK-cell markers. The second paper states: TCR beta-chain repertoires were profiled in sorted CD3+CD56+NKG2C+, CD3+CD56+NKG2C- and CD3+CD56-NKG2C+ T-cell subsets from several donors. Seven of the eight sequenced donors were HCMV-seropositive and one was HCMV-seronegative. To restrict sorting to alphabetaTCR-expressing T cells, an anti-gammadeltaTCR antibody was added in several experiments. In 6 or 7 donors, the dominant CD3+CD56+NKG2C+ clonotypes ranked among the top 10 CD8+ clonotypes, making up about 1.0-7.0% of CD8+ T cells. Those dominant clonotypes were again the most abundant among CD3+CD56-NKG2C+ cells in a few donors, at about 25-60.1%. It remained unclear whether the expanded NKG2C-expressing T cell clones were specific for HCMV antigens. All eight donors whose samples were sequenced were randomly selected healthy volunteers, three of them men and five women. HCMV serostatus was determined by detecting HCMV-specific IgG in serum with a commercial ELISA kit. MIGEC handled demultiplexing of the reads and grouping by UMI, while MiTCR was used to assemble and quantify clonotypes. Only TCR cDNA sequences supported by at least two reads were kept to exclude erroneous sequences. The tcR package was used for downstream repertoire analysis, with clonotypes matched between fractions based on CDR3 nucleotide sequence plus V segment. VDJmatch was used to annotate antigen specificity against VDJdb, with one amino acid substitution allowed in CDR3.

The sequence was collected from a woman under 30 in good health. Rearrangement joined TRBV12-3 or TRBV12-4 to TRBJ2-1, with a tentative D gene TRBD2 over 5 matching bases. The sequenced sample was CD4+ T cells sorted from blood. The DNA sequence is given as TGTGCCAGCACTATGCGAGCTATTAGCGACAATGAGCAGTTCTTC. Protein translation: CASTMRAISDNEQFF.